These T cell receptor beta chains were read from a single sample in a study of blood T cells in healthy people across ages. TCRdb re-called the 5' RACE reads through MiXCR, storing one row per CDR3 protein. The table records around 800,000 distinct CDR3 sequences, about 42% of them present only once. Specimen: blood. Receptors were obtained from a man older than 75 in good health. CDR3s include the opening cysteine and the closing phenylalanine or tryptophan. The order of the fields is CDR3 DNA, CDR3 protein, J gene, D gene, V gene, clone size. D genes are given only for firm matches. A clone size is listed for some rows: how often the clone was seen (once, few, many), or a class if it is expanded.

cdr3_nt: TGTGCCAGCAGCCCGAGAGTTGCGGGACCTAGTACAGATACGCAGTATTTT
cdr3_aa: CASSPRVAGPSTDTQYF
j_call: TRBJ2-3
d_call: .
v_call: TRBV7-2
clone_size: few

cdr3_nt: TGCAGTGCTAGACCCTCCCCGGGGGGGCAAGAGACCCAGTACTTC
cdr3_aa: CSARPSPGGQETQYF
j_call: TRBJ2-5
d_call: TRBD2
v_call: TRBV20-1
clone_size: few

cdr3_nt: TGTGCCAGCAGCTTGCCCACGAACACCGGGGAGCTGTTTTTT
cdr3_aa: CASSLPTNTGELFF
j_call: TRBJ2-2
d_call: .
v_call: TRBV5-6
clone_size: many

cdr3_nt: TGTGCCAGTAGTATGGCACGGGCCGCCCTCCGTGGCACTGAAGCTTTCTTT
cdr3_aa: CASSMARAALRGTEAFF
j_call: TRBJ1-1
d_call: .
v_call: TRBV19
clone_size: .

cdr3_nt: TGTGCCAGCAGCTCCACGGGGGTGACCCCGGATACGCAGTATTTT
cdr3_aa: CASSSTGVTPDTQYF
j_call: TRBJ2-3
d_call: .
v_call: TRBV5-6
clone_size: .

cdr3_nt: TGTGCCAGCAGCAACCACCAAGCGGGAGGGCCGTTTAAGCAGTACTTC
cdr3_aa: CASSNHQAGGPFKQYF
j_call: TRBJ2-5
d_call: TRBD2
v_call: TRBV5-6
clone_size: .

cdr3_nt: TGTGCCAGCAGCAGCAAGGGGGGGAGCTCCTACGAGCAGTACTTC
cdr3_aa: CASSSKGGSSYEQYF
j_call: TRBJ2-7
d_call: .
v_call: TRBV27
clone_size: few

cdr3_nt: TGTGCCAGCAGTTACTCGACAGGGGTGAGCACAGATACGCAGTATTTT
cdr3_aa: CASSYSTGVSTDTQYF
j_call: TRBJ2-3
d_call: TRBD1
v_call: TRBV6-2/TRBV6-3
clone_size: once

cdr3_nt: TGCGCCAGCAGCTTGTTACAGGGGGGCAGTGAGCAGTTCTTC
cdr3_aa: CASSLLQGGSEQFF
j_call: TRBJ2-1
d_call: TRBD1
v_call: TRBV5-1
clone_size: .

cdr3_nt: TGTGCCAGCAGCAAAAGAGGAGGCACTTCCTCGAACACTGAAGCTTTCTTT
cdr3_aa: CASSKRGGTSSNTEAFF
j_call: TRBJ1-1
d_call: .
v_call: TRBV21-1
clone_size: .

cdr3_nt: TGTGCCAGCAGTATCTTCGGACAGGGCAGTGAAAAACTGTTTTTT
cdr3_aa: CASSIFGQGSEKLFF
j_call: TRBJ1-4
d_call: TRBD1
v_call: TRBV12-3/TRBV12-4
clone_size: .

cdr3_nt: TGTGCCAGTAGTATGTCCAGGGCGGTCACTGAAGCTTTCTTT
cdr3_aa: CASSMSRAVTEAFF
j_call: TRBJ1-1
d_call: .
v_call: TRBV19
clone_size: .

cdr3_nt: TGTGCCAGCAGCTTAATGCAGGGGTCCTACAATGAGCAGTTCTTC
cdr3_aa: CASSLMQGSYNEQFF
j_call: TRBJ2-1
d_call: .
v_call: TRBV7-3
clone_size: .

cdr3_nt: TGTGCCAGCAGTGCATCCGGCGGGACCCCAGATACGCAGTATTTT
cdr3_aa: CASSASGGTPDTQYF
j_call: TRBJ2-3
d_call: .
v_call: TRBV27
clone_size: few

cdr3_nt: TGTGCCGGAAGTGATAGCAATCAGCCCCAGCATTTT
cdr3_aa: CAGSDSNQPQHF
j_call: TRBJ1-5
d_call: .
v_call: TRBV30
clone_size: .

cdr3_nt: TGTGCCAGCAGCCCCGATGGTTCTGGCTACACCTTC
cdr3_aa: CASSPDGSGYTF
j_call: TRBJ1-2
d_call: .
v_call: TRBV7-3
clone_size: .